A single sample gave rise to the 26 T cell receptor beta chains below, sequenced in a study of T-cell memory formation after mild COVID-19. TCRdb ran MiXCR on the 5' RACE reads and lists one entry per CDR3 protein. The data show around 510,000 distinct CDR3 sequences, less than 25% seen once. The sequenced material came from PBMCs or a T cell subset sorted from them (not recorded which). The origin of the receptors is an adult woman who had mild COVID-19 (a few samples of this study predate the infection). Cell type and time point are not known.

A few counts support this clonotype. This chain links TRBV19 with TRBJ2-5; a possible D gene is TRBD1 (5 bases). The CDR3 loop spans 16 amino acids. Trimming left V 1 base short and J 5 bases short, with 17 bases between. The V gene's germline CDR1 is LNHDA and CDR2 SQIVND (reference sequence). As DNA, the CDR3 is TGTGCCAGTAGTATAGCGGGCCAGGGATGGTTGGAGACCCAGTACTTC. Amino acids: CASSIAGQGWLETQYF.

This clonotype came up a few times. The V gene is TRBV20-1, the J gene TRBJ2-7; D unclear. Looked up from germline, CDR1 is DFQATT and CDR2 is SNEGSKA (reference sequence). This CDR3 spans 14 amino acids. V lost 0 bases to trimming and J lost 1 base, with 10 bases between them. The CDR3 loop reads CSAREGISSYEQYF. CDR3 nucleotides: TGCAGTGCTAGAGAGGGGATCTCATCCTACGAGCAGTACTTC.

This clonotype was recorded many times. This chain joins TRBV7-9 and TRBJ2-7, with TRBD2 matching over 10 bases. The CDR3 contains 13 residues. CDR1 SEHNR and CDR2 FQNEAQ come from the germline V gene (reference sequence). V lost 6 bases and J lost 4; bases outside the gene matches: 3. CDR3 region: CASSLAGVYEQYF. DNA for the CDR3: TGTGCCAGCAGTCTAGCGGGAGTGTACGAGCAGTACTTC.

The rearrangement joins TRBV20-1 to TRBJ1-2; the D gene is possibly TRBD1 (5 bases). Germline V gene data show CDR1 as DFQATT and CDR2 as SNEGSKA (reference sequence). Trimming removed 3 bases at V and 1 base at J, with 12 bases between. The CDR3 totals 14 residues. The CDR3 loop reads CSARGDRSNYGYTF. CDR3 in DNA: TGCAGTGCTAGGGGGGACCGCAGTAACTATGGCTACACCTTC.

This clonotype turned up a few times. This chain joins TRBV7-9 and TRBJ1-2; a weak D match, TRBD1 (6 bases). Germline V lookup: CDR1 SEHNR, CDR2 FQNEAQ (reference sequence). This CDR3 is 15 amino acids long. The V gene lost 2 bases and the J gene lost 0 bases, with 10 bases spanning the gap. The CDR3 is CASSLTGGTNYGYTF. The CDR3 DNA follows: TGTGCCAGCAGCTTAACCGGGGGCACTAACTATGGCTACACCTTC.

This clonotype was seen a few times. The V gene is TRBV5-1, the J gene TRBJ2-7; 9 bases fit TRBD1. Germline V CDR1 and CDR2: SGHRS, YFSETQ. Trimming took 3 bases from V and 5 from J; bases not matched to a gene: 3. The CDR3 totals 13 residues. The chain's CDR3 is CASSWDRAHEQYF. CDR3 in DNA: TGCGCCAGCAGCTGGGACAGGGCCCACGAGCAGTACTTC.

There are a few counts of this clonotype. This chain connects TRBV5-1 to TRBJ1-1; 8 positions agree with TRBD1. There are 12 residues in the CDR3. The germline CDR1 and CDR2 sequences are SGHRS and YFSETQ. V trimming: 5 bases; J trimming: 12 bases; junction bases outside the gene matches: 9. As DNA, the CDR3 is TGCGCCAGCAGAGTAGACAGGGGTGGCACTTTCTTT. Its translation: CASRVDRGGTFF. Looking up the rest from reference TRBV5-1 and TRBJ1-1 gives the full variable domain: KAGVTQTPRYLIKTRGQQVTLSCSPISGHRSVSWYQQTPGQGLQFLFEYFSETQRNKGNFPGRFSGRQFSNSRSEMNVSTLELGDSALYLCASRVDRGGTFFGQGTRLTVV.

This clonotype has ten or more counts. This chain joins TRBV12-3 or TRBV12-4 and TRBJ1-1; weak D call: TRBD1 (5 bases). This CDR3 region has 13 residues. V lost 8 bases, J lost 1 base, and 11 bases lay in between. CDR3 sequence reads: CASRKTGNTEAFF. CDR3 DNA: TGTGCCAGCCGCAAAACAGGGAACACTGAAGCTTTCTTT.

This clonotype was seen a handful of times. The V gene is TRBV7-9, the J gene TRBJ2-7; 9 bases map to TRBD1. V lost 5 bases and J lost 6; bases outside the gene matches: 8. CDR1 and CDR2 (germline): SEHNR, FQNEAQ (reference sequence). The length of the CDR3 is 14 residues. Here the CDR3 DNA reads TGTGCCAGCAGCCTTGGGACAGGGCTCTCCGAGCAGTACTTC. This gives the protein CASSLGTGLSEQYF.

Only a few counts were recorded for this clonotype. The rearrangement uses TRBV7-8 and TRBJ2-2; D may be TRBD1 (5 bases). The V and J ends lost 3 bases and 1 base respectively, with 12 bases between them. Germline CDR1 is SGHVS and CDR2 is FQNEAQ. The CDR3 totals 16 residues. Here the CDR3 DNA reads TGTGCCAGCAGCTTTTATATCAGGGAGAACACCGGGGAGCTGTTTTTT. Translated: CASSFYIRENTGELFF. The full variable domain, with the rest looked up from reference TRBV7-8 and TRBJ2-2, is GAGVSQSPRYKVAKRGQDVALRCDPISGHVSLFWYQQALGQGPEFLTYFQNEAQLDKSGLPSDRFFAERPEGSVSTLKIQRTQQEDSAVYLCASSFYIRENTGELFFGEGSRLTVL.

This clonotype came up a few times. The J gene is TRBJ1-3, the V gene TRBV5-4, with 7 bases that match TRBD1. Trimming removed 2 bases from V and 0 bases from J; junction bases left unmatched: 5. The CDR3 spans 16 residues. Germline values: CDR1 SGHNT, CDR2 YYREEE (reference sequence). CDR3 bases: TGTGCCAGCAGCTTTACGACAGGGAACTCTGGAAACACCATATATTTT. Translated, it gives CASSFTTGNSGNTIYF.

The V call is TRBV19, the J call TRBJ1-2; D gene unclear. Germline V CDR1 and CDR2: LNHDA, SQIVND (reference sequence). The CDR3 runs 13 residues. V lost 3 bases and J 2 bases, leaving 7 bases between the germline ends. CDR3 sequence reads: CASSILENYGYTF. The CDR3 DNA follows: TGTGCCAGTAGTATTCTGGAAAACTATGGCTACACCTTC.

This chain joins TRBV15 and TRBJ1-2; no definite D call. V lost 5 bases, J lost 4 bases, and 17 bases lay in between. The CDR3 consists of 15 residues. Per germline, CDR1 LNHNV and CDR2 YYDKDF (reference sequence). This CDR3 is CATSENVPASYGYTF. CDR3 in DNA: TGTGCCACCAGCGAAAACGTACCCGCAAGCTATGGCTACACCTTC.

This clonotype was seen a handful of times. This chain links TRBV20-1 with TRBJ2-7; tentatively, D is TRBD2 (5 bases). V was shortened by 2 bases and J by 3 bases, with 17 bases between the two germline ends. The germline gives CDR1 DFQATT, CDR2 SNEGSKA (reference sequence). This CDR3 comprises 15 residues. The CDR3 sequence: CSARIGWYGVYEQYF. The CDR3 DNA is TGCAGTGCTAGAATAGGGTGGTACGGGGTCTACGAGCAGTACTTC.

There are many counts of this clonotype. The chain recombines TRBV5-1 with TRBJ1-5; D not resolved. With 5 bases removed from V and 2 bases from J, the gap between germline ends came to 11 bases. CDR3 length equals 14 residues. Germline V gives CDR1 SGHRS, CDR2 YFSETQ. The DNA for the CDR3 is TGCGCCAGCAGTTACGTTGGTGGCAATCAGCCCCAGCATTTT. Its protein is CASSYVGGNQPQHF.

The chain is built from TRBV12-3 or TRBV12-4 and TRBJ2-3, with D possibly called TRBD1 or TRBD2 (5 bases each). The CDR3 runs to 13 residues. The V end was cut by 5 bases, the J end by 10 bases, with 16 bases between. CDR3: CASSPQEARAQYF. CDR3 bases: TGTGCCAGCAGTCCTCAGGAGGCCAGGGCGCAGTATTTT.

CDR3 sequence (DNA): TGTGCCAGCTCACGCGGGGGAGTCTACGAGCAGTACTTC. Amino acid sequence: CASSRGGVYEQYF. V usage is TRBV18 and J usage is TRBJ2-7; TRBD2 matches at 7 bases. Germline CDR1 reads KGHSH; CDR2 reads LQKENI. The CDR3 extends over 13 amino acids. Trimming took 4 bases from V and 3 from J; bases not matched to a gene: 3.

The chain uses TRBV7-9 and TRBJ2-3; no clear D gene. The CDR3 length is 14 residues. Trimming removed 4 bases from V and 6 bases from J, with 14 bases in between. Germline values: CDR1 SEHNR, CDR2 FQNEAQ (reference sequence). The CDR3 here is CASSSSVERDTQYF. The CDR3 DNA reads TGTGCCAGCAGCTCATCCGTGGAACGGGATACGCAGTATTTT.

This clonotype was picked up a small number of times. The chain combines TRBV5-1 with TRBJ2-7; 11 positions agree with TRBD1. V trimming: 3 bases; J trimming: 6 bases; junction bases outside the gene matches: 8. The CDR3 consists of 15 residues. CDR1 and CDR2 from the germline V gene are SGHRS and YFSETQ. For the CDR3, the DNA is TGCGCCAGCAGCTATGGGACAGGGGGGACGACCGAGCAGTACTTC. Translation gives CASSYGTGGTTEQYF.

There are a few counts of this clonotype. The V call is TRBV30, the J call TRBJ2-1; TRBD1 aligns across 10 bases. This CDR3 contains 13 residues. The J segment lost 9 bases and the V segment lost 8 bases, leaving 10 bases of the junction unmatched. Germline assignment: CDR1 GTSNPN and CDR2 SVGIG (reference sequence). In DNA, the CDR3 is TGTGCCGTCCGGGACAGGGGATGGGGTGAGCAGTTCTTC. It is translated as CAVRDRGWGEQFF. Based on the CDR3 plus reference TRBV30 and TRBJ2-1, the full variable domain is SQTIHQWPATLVQPVGSPLSLECTVEGTSNPNLYWYRQAAGRGLQLLFYSVGIGQISSEVPQNLSASRPQDRQFILSSKKLLLSDSGFYLCAVRDRGWGEQFFGPGTRLTVL.

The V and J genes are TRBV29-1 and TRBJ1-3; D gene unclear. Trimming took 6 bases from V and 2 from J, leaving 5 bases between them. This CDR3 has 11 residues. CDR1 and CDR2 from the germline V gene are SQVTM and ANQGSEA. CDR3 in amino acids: CSVQPGNTIYF. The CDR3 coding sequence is TGCAGCGTCCAACCTGGAAACACCATATATTTT.

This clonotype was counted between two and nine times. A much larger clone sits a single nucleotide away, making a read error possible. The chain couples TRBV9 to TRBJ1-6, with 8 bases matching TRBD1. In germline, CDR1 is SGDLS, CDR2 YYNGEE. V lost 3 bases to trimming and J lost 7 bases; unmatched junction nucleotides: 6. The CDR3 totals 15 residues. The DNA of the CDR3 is TGTGCCAGCAGCGCCCGGACAGGGTTGAATTCACCCCTCCACTTT. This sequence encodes CASSARTGLNSPLHF. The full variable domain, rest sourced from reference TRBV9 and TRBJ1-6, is DSGVTQTPKHLITATGQRVTLRCSPRSGDLSVYWYQQSLDQGLQFLIQYYNGEERAKGNILERFSAQQFPDLHSELNLSSLELGDSALYFCASSARTGLNSPLHFGNGTRLTVT.

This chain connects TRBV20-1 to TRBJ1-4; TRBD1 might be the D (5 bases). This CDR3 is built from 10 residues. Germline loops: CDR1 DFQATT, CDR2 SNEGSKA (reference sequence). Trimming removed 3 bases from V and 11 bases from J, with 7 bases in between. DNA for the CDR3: TGCAGTGCTAGTGGGGGGAAACTGTTTTTT. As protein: CSASGGKLFF.

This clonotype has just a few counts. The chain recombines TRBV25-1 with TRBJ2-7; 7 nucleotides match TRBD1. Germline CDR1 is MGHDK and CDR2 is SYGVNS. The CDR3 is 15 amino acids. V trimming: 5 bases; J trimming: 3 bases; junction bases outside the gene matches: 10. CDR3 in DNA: TGTGCCAGCAGTAAGACCGACAGGGCGTTCTACGAGCAGTACTTC. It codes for CASSKTDRAFYEQYF.

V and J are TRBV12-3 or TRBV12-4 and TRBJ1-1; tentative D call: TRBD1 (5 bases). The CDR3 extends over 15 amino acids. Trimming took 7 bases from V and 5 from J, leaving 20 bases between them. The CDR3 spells CASIPVGRGYTEAFF. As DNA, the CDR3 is TGTGCCAGCATCCCCGTGGGTCGGGGGTATACTGAAGCTTTCTTT.

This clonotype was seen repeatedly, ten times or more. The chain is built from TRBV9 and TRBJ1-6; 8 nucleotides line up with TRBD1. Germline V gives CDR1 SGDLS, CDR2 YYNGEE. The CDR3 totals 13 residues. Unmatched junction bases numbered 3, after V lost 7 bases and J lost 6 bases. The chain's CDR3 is CASSDRGNSPLHF. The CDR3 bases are TGTGCCAGCTCCGACAGGGGTAATTCACCCCTCCACTTT.